These 9 T cell receptor beta chains were sequenced from one sample in a study of Ad26.COV2.S vaccination and SARS-CoV-2 variants. Data came from immunoSEQ multiplex PCR; TCRdb stores just in-frame clones and leaves some out. In the table there are 330,000 or so clones, 85% to 90% of which are singletons. The treatment: 15 to 20 received Ad26.COV2.S at low or high dose, single or two shots; 5 received placebo; per-sample allocation not given. The samples date from day 63 after the first vaccine or placebo injection. The sequences come from peripheral blood, collected in a trial of Ad26.COV2.S vaccine versus placebo. The receptor source for this set is a person aged 18-65 years who received the Ad26.COV2.S COVID-19 vaccine or a placebo.

The genes are TRBV4-3 and TRBJ1-2, with D uncertain. Trimming pared 1 base from V and 5 bases from J, leaving 11 bases between. CDR3 length: 14 residues. Germline V CDR1 and CDR2: LGHNA, YSLEER. CDR3 amino acids: CASSQGGPGYGYTF. In nucleotides, the CDR3 is TGCGCCAGCAGCCAAGGGGGTCCTGGGTATGGCTACACCTTC.

The gene calls are TRBV29-1 and TRBJ2-1, with D perhaps given as TRBD1 or TRBD2 (5 bases each). CDR1 SQVTM and CDR2 ANQGSEA come from the germline V gene. V lost 3 bases to trimming and J lost 0 bases, with 12 bases between them. CDR3 length: 15 residues. In nucleotides, the CDR3 is TGCAGCGTTGACGGGACCGAACTCTCCTACAATGAGCAGTTCTTC. This sequence encodes CSVDGTELSYNEQFF.

This sequence joins TRBV7-9 and TRBJ2-5; TRBD1 is a possible D gene (7 bases). Germline loops: CDR1 SEHNR, CDR2 FQNEAQ (reference sequence). CDR3 length: 13 amino acids. V dropped 5 bases and J dropped 6 bases, with 13 bases sitting between them. CDR3 region: CASSPQGRKTQYF. For the CDR3, the DNA is TGTGCCAGCAGCCCACAGGGGAGGAAGACCCAGTACTTC.

The chain couples TRBV6-5 to TRBJ1-1; no reliable D call. V was pared by 6 bases and J by 5 bases, with 13 bases between. The CDR3 is 13 residues long. Germline CDR1 MNHEY, CDR2 SVGAGI. The CDR3 bases are TGTGCCAGCAGACCCCCTTTTGTTACTGAAGCTTTCTTT. Encoded protein: CASRPPFVTEAFF.

The V gene is TRBV29-1, the J gene TRBJ1-2, with 9 bases lining up with TRBD1. Trimming removed 4 bases from V and 8 bases from J; junction bases left unmatched: 11. Germline-derived CDR1 and CDR2 are SQVTM and ANQGSEA. CDR3 size: 14 residues. The CDR3 protein is CSVAKGTGKEGYTF. CDR3 coding DNA: TGCAGCGTTGCAAAAGGGACAGGGAAAGAAGGCTACACCTTC.

V and J are TRBV29-1 and TRBJ2-3; D is possibly TRBD2 (5 bases). The CDR3 runs to 12 residues. V lost 5 bases to trimming and J lost 5 bases, with 11 bases between them. Germline CDR1 reads SQVTM; CDR2 reads ANQGSEA. In nucleotides, the CDR3 is TGCAGCGTTATCCTAGCTGGAGATACGCAGTATTTT. Translating it yields CSVILAGDTQYF.

V is TRBV7-9 and J is TRBJ1-2, with D tentatively TRBD1 (5 bases). V lost 4 bases and J 5 bases, leaving 17 bases between the germline ends. The germline V gene encodes CDR1 SEHNR and CDR2 FQNEAQ (reference sequence). The CDR3 has 15 residues. The CDR3 region is CASSSRVFGGYGYTF. The CDR3 region has the DNA TGTGCCAGCAGCTCTAGAGTGTTTGGGGGGTATGGCTACACCTTC. Full variable domain (missing parts from reference TRBV7-9 and TRBJ1-2): DTGVSQNPRHKITKRGQNVTFRCDPISEHNRLYWYRQTLGQGPEFLTYFQNEAQLEKSRLLSDRFSAERPKGSFSTLEIQRTEQGDSAMYLCASSSRVFGGYGYTFGSGTRLTVV.

V and J are TRBV6-1 and TRBJ1-1; D is ambiguous. CDR3 size: 12 residues. V shed 2 bases and J shed 7 bases, with 8 bases lying between them. Germline V gene sequence: CDR1 MNHNS, CDR2 SASEGT. CDR3 coding DNA: TGTGCCAGCAGTGAATTCGTGGTTGAAGCTTTCTTT. It yields the protein CASSEFVVEAFF.

The chain carries TRBV6-5 and TRBJ1-2; D is perhaps TRBD1 (5 bases). Trimming took off 6 bases at V and 3 bases at J, with 17 bases between the two ends. The CDR3 extends over 15 amino acids. Germline V gene data show CDR1 as MNHEY and CDR2 as SVGAGI. DNA for the CDR3: TGTGCCAGCAGAGATATCCTAGAAGGGGACTATGGCTACACCTTC. Protein product: CASRDILEGDYGYTF.